This entry lists 18 T cell receptor beta chains sequenced from one sample in a study of CD8 T cells in ankylosing spondylitis (dated by TCRdb to about 2017). Their cognate antigens are unknown. Libraries were constructed by 5' RACE. The sequencing machine was an Illumina HiSeq 2500. TCRdb trimmed public reads at Q25 via fastp, called clones via MiXCR and kept in-frame beta chains. Merged by CDR3 protein, the rows form single entries marked with the most common genes and DNA. The sample table lists about 800,000 distinct CDR3 sequences, over 9.5% of them with a count of one. Of the sample, approximately 0.51% falls within the top ten clones. The full study reports these points: Blood from ankylosing spondylitis patients appeared to be characterized by a TCR beta motif composed of several highly homologous amino acid variants.

The specimen sequenced was blood, either unsorted or a sorted T cell fraction (not recorded which). Every receptor here comes from a male donor with ankylosing spondylitis.

The chain is built from TRBV5-1 and TRBJ2-2; D ambiguous. The CDR3 contains 13 residues. The germline CDR1 and CDR2 sequences are SGHRS and YFSETQ. V was trimmed by 1 base and J by 7 bases, leaving 8 bases between them. CDR3 DNA: TGCGCCAGCAGCTTGAACCTCCTCGGGGAGCTGTTTTTT. It yields the protein CASSLNLLGELFF.

This clonotype was detected many times. The V gene is TRBV4-3, the J gene TRBJ2-5, with 8 nucleotides matching TRBD1. V lost 0 bases to trimming and J lost 1 base; unmatched junction nucleotides: 4. From germline, CDR1 is LGHNA and CDR2 YSLEER. This CDR3 has 16 residues. The CDR3 spells CASSQDWQGAQETQYF. In DNA form, the CDR3 reads TGCGCCAGCAGCCAAGATTGGCAGGGGGCCCAAGAGACCCAGTACTTC.

On this clonotype itself: The junction shows a germline mismatch at one end, possibly a read error. The chain uses TRBV3-1 and TRBJ2-5; TRBD2 agrees at 7 bases. Germline CDR1 and CDR2: LGHDT and YNNKEL (reference sequence). The CDR3 is 15 amino acids. CDR3 region: CASRQDGRAKETQYF. The CDR3, as DNA: TGTGCCAGCAGACAAGATGGGAGGGCCAAGGAGACCCAGTACTTC.

This sequence joins TRBV6-1 and TRBJ2-5, with TRBD2 as a possible D gene (6 bases). Germline V CDR1 and CDR2: MNHNS, SASEGT. This CDR3 contains 16 residues. With 5 bases removed from V and 5 bases from J, the gap between germline ends came to 21 bases. The CDR3 DNA follows: TGTGCCAGCAGTCTCTCCCTACCCGGGGGAGTGGAGACCCAGTACTTC. Protein sequence: CASSLSLPGGVETQYF.

J is TRBJ2-7 and V is TRBV28; D possibly corresponds to TRBD1 (6 bases). This CDR3 contains 15 residues. Germline lookup yields CDR1 MDHEN and CDR2 SYDVKM. Trimming removed 8 bases at V and 2 bases at J, with 19 bases between. In DNA form, the CDR3 reads TGTGCCAGCTTAGCCGGCCGTAGGGGGACCTACGAGCAGTACTTC. It specifies CASLAGRRGTYEQYF.

This clonotype has a count of ten or more. The chain uses TRBV9 and TRBJ1-5; D gene ambiguous. This CDR3 has 13 residues. CDR1 SGDLS and CDR2 YYNGEE come from the germline V gene. The germline V and J ends were trimmed by 0 bases and 5 bases, with 6 bases remaining between them. CDR3 amino acids: CASSVDSYQPQHF. The CDR3 DNA follows: TGTGCCAGCAGCGTAGACTCTTATCAGCCCCAGCATTTT. Full variable domain (rest looked up from reference TRBV9 and TRBJ1-5): DSGVTQTPKHLITATGQRVTLRCSPRSGDLSVYWYQQSLDQGLQFLIQYYNGEERAKGNILERFSAQQFPDLHSELNLSSLELGDSALYFCASSVDSYQPQHFGDGTRLSIL.

V usage is TRBV20-1 and J usage is TRBJ2-1, with D perhaps assigned TRBD1 or TRBD2 (5 bases each). Germline loops: CDR1 DFQATT, CDR2 SNEGSKA (reference sequence). Between the trimmed V and J ends, which lost 8 bases and 3 bases, there was a span of 14 bases. There are 13 residues in the CDR3. CDR3 sequence: CSSTGTLYNEQFF. The CDR3 nucleotides read TGCAGTAGTACCGGGACCCTCTACAATGAGCAGTTCTTC.

The chain combines TRBV7-6 with TRBJ2-7; 7 bases line up with TRBD1. The CDR3 length is 14 residues. Looked up from germline, CDR1 is SGHVS and CDR2 is FNYEAQ. V lost 5 bases to trimming and J lost 9 bases; unmatched junction nucleotides: 13. This CDR3 reads CASSPGGHLLRQYF. The CDR3 DNA sequence: TGTGCCAGCAGCCCAGGGGGACACCTATTGAGGCAGTACTTC. Based on the CDR3 plus reference TRBV7-6 and TRBJ2-7, the full variable domain is GAGVSQSPRYKVTKRGQDVALRCDPISGHVSLYWYRQALGQGPEFLTYFNYEAQQDKSGLPNDRFSAERPEGSISTLTIQRTEQRDSAMYRCASSPGGHLLRQYFGPGTRLTVT.

This clonotype was seen a handful of times. This chain uses TRBV12-3 or TRBV12-4 with TRBJ1-4, with 8 bases matching TRBD1. Trimming removed 4 bases from V and 3 bases from J; junction bases left unmatched: 4. The CDR3 spans 15 residues. DNA of the CDR3: TGTGCCAGCAGTTCCTCGGGACAGGCTAATGAAAAACTGTTTTTT. The encoded protein is CASSSSGQANEKLFF.

The table lists this clonotype with a few counts. V usage is TRBV4-2 and J usage is TRBJ1-4; D ambiguous. From germline, CDR1 is LGHNA and CDR2 YNFKEQ. V shed 6 bases and J shed 3 bases, with 29 bases lying between them. There are 20 residues in the CDR3. CDR3 loop: CASRPKTWFDSLLPNEKLFF. Written as DNA, the CDR3 is TGTGCCAGCAGACCCAAGACTTGGTTTGATAGCCTACTACCTAATGAAAAACTGTTTTTT.

Turning to this clonotype: A clone one base away is much larger, so this may be a read error. The rearrangement links TRBV29-1 to TRBJ2-7; no definite D call. CDR1 is SQVTM, CDR2 ANQGSEA, per germline. V shed 4 bases and J shed 2 bases, with 15 bases lying between them. The CDR3 runs to 14 residues. The CDR3, as DNA: TGCAGCGTTGCTTTACGAGGCGGAACCTACGAGCAGTACTTC. It translates to CSVALRGGTYEQYF.

This clonotype was seen a handful of times. This sequence joins TRBV29-1 and TRBJ1-1; D gene unclear. Deletions cut 1 base from V and 3 bases from J, with 9 bases between. The CDR3 runs 13 residues. The germline V gene encodes CDR1 SQVTM and CDR2 ANQGSEA. DNA of the CDR3: TGCAGCGTTGAAGTACTTGTGGACACTGAAGCTTTCTTT. As protein: CSVEVLVDTEAFF.

The chain recombines TRBV6-1 with TRBJ2-3; 14 bases align to TRBD2. CDR1 is MNHNS, CDR2 SASEGT, per germline. Losses at the gene ends were 6 bases for V and 4 bases for J; bases not matched to a gene: 9. The CDR3 consists of 17 residues. CDR3 nucleotide sequence: TGTGCCAGCAGCCACGGGACTAGCGGGAGTTTCGCAGATACGCAGTATTTT. Translated, it gives CASSHGTSGSFADTQYF.

This clonotype showed up just a few times. The chain carries TRBV5-1 and TRBJ2-7; D perhaps matches TRBD1 (6 bases). The CDR3 loop spans 15 amino acids. V lost 4 bases and J lost 1, with 15 bases in between. CDR1 SGHRS and CDR2 YFSETQ come from the germline V gene. CDR3 coding DNA: TGCGCCAGCAGCGGCACAGGGCGTAGGTCCTACGAGCAGTACTTC. Its translation: CASSGTGRRSYEQYF.

The chain links TRBV7-7 to TRBJ2-7; no clear D gene. This CDR3 comprises 9 residues. The V gene lost 11 bases and the J gene lost 7 bases, with 9 bases spanning the gap. Germline CDR1 is SSHAT and CDR2 is FNYEAQ (reference sequence). The CDR3 bases are TGTGCCCCAGTAACTGAGCAGTACTTC. Protein sequence: CAPVTEQYF.

The rearrangement uses TRBV5-1 and TRBJ2-5; 10 bases fit TRBD2. After removal of 4 bases from V and 3 bases from J, the junction contained 6 bases not matched to a gene. Germline V gives CDR1 SGHRS, CDR2 YFSETQ. CDR3 length: 15 amino acids. The CDR3: CASSAGTSEEETQYF. CDR3 bases: TGCGCCAGCAGCGCCGGGACTAGCGAAGAAGAGACCCAGTACTTC.

V gene TRBV5-1 combines with J gene TRBJ2-1; D gene unclear. Trimming shortened V by 4 bases and J by 9 bases, and 11 bases separated the two germline ends. CDR3 size: 12 residues. CDR1 is SGHRS, CDR2 YFSETQ, per germline. CDR3 in DNA: TGCGCCAGCAGCGCCTTAGATGGTGAGCAGTTCTTC. Protein sequence: CASSALDGEQFF.

In its sample, this clonotype was seen a few times. The chain has TRBV20-1 and TRBJ1-5; D remains ambiguous. CDR1 is DFQATT and CDR2 is SNEGSKA in the germline V gene (reference sequence). This CDR3 contains 11 residues. The V end lost 2 bases, the J end lost 12 bases, and 11 bases lay between the germline ends. CDR3 DNA: TGCAGTGCTAGATCGTGGAGTTACCAGCATTTT. It translates to CSARSWSYQHF.